The subject of this entry is one T cell receptor (beta chain). The assay was immunoSEQ multiplex PCR, and TCRdb's table has in-frame clones only and misses some. The sample holds thousands of clones; 69% are singletons and the top ten take about a sixth. This entry belongs to a study of T cell repertoires in ileal Crohn's disease. Trimming cost V 5 bases and J 3 bases; bases outside gene matches: 6. Germline V CDR1 and CDR2: SNHLY, FYNNEI. This CDR3 comprises 15 residues. Specimen: ileal tissue. This chain connects TRBV2 to TRBJ2-1, with 8 nucleotides matching TRBD2. This TCR derives from an adult with Crohn's disease. CDR3 sequence (DNA): TGTGCCAGCAGTAAAGGACTAGCCGACTACAATGAGCAGTTCTTC. Translation: CASSKGLADYNEQFF.